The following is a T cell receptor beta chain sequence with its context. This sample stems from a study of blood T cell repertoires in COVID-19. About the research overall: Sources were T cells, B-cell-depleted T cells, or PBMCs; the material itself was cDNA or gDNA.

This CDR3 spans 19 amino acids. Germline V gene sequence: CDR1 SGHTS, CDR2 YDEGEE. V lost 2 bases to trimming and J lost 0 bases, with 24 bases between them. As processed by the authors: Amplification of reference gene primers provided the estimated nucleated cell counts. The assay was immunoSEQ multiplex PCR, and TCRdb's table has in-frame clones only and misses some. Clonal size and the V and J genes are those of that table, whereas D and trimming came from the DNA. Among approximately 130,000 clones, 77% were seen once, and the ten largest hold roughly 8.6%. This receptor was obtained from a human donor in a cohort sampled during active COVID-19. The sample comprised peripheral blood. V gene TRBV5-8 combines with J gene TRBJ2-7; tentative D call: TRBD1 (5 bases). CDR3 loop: CASSFGPPGSSVYSYEQYF. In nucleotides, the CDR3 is TGTGCCAGCAGCTTTGGCCCTCCAGGGTCGTCGGTGTACTCCTACGAGCAGTACTTC.